This T cell receptor beta chain was recovered during a study of monozygotic twins with inflammatory bowel disease (dated by TCRdb to about 2019). In the study overall: A total of roughly 28 monozygotic twin pairs were included in the full study, comprising nine German pairs (four IBD-concordant, five IBD-discordant) and 19 IBD-discordant Danish pairs. The search for disease-associated traits relied mainly on comparing IBD patients with their genetically identical healthy co-twins within discordant pairs. Each individual had, on average, about 151 000 unique TCRalpha sequences and 181 000 unique TCRbeta sequences available for analysis. What the study reported, not specific to this receptor: Distinction between different T cell subtypes could not be achieved in the analysis. No single strong signal or clonotype linked to IBD turned up in the results, so the idea that one exists was not supported. Measured by the inverse Simpson index, TCRbeta repertoire diversity was lower in IBD patients than in their healthy co-twins. Concordant and discordant twins showed no difference in repertoire similarity, possibly because of limited statistical power. Because patients received different immunosuppressive treatments, the repertoires may have picked up extra background noise and variability between individuals. Compared with healthy twins, IBD patients had fewer clonotypes in common with other individuals, a difference most pronounced in patients showing signs of disease activity.

Comments on this clonotype: It lacks a known antigen.

Library creation used 5' RACE. The input for every TCR library was approximately 3,500 ng of total RNA. cDNA was synthesized with SMARTScribe reverse transcriptase in eight separate reactions per sample. Unique molecular identifiers containing a 6-nucleotide sample barcode were introduced through template switching during cDNA synthesis. Two nested PCRs of roughly 15 and 9 cycles amplified the TCRalpha and TCRbeta cDNA, and bead purification followed each PCR. Before amplification, cDNA was treated with uracil DNA-glycosylase and purified using the QIAquick PCR purification kit. The second PCR added Illumina TruSeq-compatible adapters along with sample-specific barcodes. Library quality and concentration were checked on TapeStation and Qubit, and libraries were pooled at roughly 5.1 ng each. The pooled libraries were sequenced with 2 x 100 bp reads and custom sequencing primers on an Illumina HiSeq2500 single-index Rapid Run. On the authors' methods: UMI-based consensus assembly with MiGEC version 1.2.6 was used to correct PCR and sequencing errors. MiXCR version 2.1.1 handled V(D)J alignment, clonotype assembly and CDR3 extraction. To normalise gene usage, clonotype sharing and MAIT/NKT TCR abundance, the top 1000, 10 000 and 20 000 clonotypes in each sample were analysed. Diversity was computed as the inverse Simpson index with the vegan R package after downsampling to 27 000 UMIs. Paired Mann-Whitney U tests were applied to discordant twin pairs, and Benjamini-Hochberg correction was used for multiple testing. The reads were reprocessed in TCRdb, with one entry per CDR3 protein sequence and no accompanying DNA. These V and J calls derive from TCRdb rather than the authors' analysis. The sample's own table lists 310,000 or so distinct CDR3 sequences. The leading ten clones occupy around 2% of the sample.

An approximately 2.5 ml peripheral blood sample was drawn into PAXgene tubes per donor and stored at -80°C. Total RNA was isolated from whole blood with the PAXgene blood miRNA kit on an automated QIAcube, without T cell sorting. Peripheral blood from monozygotic twin pairs, either concordant or discordant for inflammatory bowel disease, underwent deep TCRalpha and TCRbeta repertoire profiling that used unique molecular barcoding. For every twin pair, smoking habits were documented, and each individual was categorised as a current, former or never smoker. CDR1 is given as MNHNS and CDR2 as SASEGT, both from the germline V gene. The CDR3 contains 15 residues, cysteine and phenylalanine counted. No DNA sequence was recorded.

The source of this sequence is a human donor with ulcerative colitis or Crohn's disease, or a healthy co-twin of an affected twin (not recorded which). The sample was blood. The V and J genes are TRBV6-1 and TRBJ2-5; TCRdb lists TRBD2, though no DNA is available to test this call. The CDR3 in this case is CASRKTRLDSETQYF.